The clone carrying this T cell receptor (beta chain) was recorded at least ten times. The data originate from a study of T cell repertoires in cytomegalovirus infection. Study in general: Both a matching HLA type and CMV infection were indicated by public TCR beta signatures.

MiXCR was run by TCRdb on the reads, yielding one entry per CDR3 protein. The data contain around 530,000 distinct CDR3 sequences, 26% of them singletons. Germline V lookup: CDR1 SGHAT, CDR2 FQDESV (reference sequence). This CDR3 comprises 14 residues. V was trimmed by 2 bases and J by 1 base, leaving 9 bases between them. This clonotype originated in a human donor in good health (CMV status not recorded). Some clones in this sample may be carry-over from other donors' samples. J is TRBJ2-7 and V is TRBV11-1; D gene ambiguous. Sequenced sample: PBMCs. CDR3 DNA: TGTGCCAGCAGCTTACTCGCGAGTTCCTACGAGCAGTACTTC. It specifies CASSLLASSYEQYF.